This T cell receptor (beta chain) was recovered during a study of T-cell memory formation after mild COVID-19. Regarding the study as a whole: Second-wave clones with a day 37 peak had unconfirmed SARS-CoV-2 specificity. CD4+ contracting clones were found mainly in CM and EM, and CD8+ ones in EMRA. Some clones that responded were present in memory (sampled pre-infection), which suggests cross-reactive memory joined.

Constant-segment primers served in 5'RACE that generated TCR alpha and TCR beta cDNA libraries bearing sample barcodes and UMIs. Via MiXCR, TCRdb re-called the 5' RACE reads, giving one row per CDR3 protein. The sample holds some 40,000 distinct CDR3 sequences; about 6.1% are singletons and the top ten take under 0.9%. This clonotype showed up many times. No antigen is known for it. The V and J ends lost 1 base and 5 bases, in that order; junction bases with no gene match: 19. CDR1 is SGHDT, CDR2 YYEEEE, per germline. CDR3 length: 19 amino acids. The source material was PBMCs or a T cell subset sorted from them (not recorded which). This TCR was sampled from an adult who had mild COVID-19 (a few samples of this study predate the infection). Cell type and time point are not known. The V call is TRBV5-6, the J call TRBJ2-5, with TRBD2 matching over 8 bases. In nucleotides, the CDR3 is TGTGCCAGCAGCTTGTTGGCGGTGACTAGCGCCCAAACGGGGGAGACCCAGTACTTC. Translation gives CASSLLAVTSAQTGETQYF.